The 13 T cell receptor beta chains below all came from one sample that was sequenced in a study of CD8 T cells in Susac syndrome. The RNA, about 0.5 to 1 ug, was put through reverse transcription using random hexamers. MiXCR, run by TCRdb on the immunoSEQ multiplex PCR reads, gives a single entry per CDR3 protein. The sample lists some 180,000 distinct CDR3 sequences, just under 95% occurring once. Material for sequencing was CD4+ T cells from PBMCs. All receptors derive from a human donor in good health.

This CDR3 reads CASSQDGGDQPQHF. Here the CDR3 DNA reads TGTGCCAGCAGCCAAGACGGGGGGGATCAGCCCCAGCATTTT. J is TRBJ1-5 and V is TRBV3-1; D may be TRBD1 (5 bases). CDR1 is LGHDT, CDR2 YNNKEL, per germline (reference sequence). The V and J ends lost 0 bases and 5 bases respectively, with 8 bases between them. CDR3 length: 14 residues.

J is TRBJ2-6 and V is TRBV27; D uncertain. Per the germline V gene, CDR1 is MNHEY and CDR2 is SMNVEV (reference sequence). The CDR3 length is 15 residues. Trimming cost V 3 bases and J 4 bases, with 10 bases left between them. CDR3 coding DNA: TGTGCCAGCAGTTTCACGGTAGGCGGGGCCAACGTCCTGACTTTC. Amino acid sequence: CASSFTVGGANVLTF.

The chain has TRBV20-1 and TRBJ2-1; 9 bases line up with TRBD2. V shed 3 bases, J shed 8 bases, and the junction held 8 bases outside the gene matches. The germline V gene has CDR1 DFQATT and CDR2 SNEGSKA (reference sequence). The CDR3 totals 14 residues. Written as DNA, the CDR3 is TGCAGTGCTAGCCGAGCGGGAGGTATCTATGAGCAGTTCTTC. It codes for CSASRAGGIYEQFF.

CDR3 amino acids: CASSSDGGEAFF. For the CDR3, the DNA is TGTGCCAGCAGCTCGGATGGAGGGGAAGCTTTCTTT. This sequence joins TRBV7-3 and TRBJ1-1, with no clear D. Trimming removed 4 bases from V and 8 bases from J, with 11 bases in between. The germline CDR1 and CDR2 sequences are SGHTA and FQGTGA. This CDR3 has 12 amino acids.

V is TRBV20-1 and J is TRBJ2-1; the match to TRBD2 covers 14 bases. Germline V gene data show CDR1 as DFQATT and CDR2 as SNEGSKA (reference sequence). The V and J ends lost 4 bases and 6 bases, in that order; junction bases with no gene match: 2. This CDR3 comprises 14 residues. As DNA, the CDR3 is TGCAGTGCTAAGACTAGCGGGAGGGGCAATGAGCAGTTCTTC. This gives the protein CSAKTSGRGNEQFF.

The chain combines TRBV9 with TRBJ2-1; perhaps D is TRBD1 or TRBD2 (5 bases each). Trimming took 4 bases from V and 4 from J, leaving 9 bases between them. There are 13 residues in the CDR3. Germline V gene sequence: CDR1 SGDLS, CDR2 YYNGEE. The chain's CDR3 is CASSRDHYNEQFF. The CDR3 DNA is TGTGCCAGCAGCCGGGACCATTACAATGAGCAGTTCTTC.

The CDR3 DNA sequence: TGCAGTGCTAGAGAGTCTCAGGGGAATCAGCCCCAGCATTTT. As protein: CSARESQGNQPQHF. The chain has TRBV20-1 and TRBJ1-5, with a tentative D call TRBD1 (6 bases). In germline, CDR1 is DFQATT, CDR2 SNEGSKA (reference sequence). The CDR3 covers 14 residues. Trimming removed 0 bases from V and 4 bases from J, with 10 bases in between.

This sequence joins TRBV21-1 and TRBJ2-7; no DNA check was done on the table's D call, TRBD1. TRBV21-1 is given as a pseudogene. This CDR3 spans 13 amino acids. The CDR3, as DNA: TGTGCCAGCAGCCCCTTCGAGGGGGACGAGCAGTACTTC. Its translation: CASSPFEGDEQYF.

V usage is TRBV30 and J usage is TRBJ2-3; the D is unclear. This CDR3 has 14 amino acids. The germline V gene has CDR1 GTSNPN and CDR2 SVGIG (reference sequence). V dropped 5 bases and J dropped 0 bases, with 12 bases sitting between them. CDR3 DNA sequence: TGTGCCTGGCAGACTGTCACTAGCACAGATACGCAGTATTTT. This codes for CAWQTVTSTDTQYF.

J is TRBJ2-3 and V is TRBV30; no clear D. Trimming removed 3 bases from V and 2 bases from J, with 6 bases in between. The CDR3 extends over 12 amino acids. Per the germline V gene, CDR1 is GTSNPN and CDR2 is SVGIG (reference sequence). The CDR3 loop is CAWRATTDTQYF. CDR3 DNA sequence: TGTGCCTGGAGGGCCACCACAGATACGCAGTATTTT.

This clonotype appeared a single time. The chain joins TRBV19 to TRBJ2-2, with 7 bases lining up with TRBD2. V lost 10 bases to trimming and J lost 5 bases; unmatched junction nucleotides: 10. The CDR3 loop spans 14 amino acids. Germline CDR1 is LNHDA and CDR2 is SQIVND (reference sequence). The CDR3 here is CATRGLKATGELFF. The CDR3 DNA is TGTGCCACGCGGGGGTTGAAGGCGACCGGGGAGCTGTTTTTT. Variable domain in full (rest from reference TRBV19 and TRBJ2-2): DGGITQSPKYLFRKEGQNVTLSCEQNLNHDAMYWYRQDPGQGLRLIYYSQIVNDFQKGDIAEGYSVSREKKESFPLTVTSAQKNPTAFYLCATRGLKATGELFFGEGSRLTVL.

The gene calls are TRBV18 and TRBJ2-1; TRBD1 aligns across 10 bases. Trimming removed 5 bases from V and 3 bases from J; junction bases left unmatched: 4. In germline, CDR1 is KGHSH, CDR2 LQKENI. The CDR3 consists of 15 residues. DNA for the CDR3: TGTGCCAGCTCAACGACAGGGGGCGTCTACAATGAGCAGTTCTTC. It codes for CASSTTGGVYNEQFF.

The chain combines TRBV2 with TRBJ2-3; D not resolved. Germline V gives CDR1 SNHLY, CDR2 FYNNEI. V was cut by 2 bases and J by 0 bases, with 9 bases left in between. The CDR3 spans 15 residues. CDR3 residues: CASSERVRSTDTQYF. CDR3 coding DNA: TGTGCCAGCAGTGAAAGGGTCAGAAGCACAGATACGCAGTATTTT.